The 18 T cell receptor beta chains presented below share a single source sample, sequenced in a study of blood T cell repertoires in COVID-19. Produced via immunoSEQ multiplex PCR; TCRdb's table is partial and in-frame only. The sample includes 300,000 to 350,000 clones, approximately 87% of them seen just once. The sample consisted of peripheral blood. These receptors were obtained from a woman aged 45-60 years with COVID-19, enrolled during active disease.

This chain connects TRBV2 to TRBJ1-5, with no clear D. In germline, CDR1 is SNHLY, CDR2 FYNNEI. Deletions cut 6 bases from V and 3 bases from J, with 15 bases between. This CDR3 spans 15 amino acids. The CDR3 sequence: CASSPRDGYNQPQHF. DNA of the CDR3: TGTGCCAGCAGCCCTCGCGACGGGTACAATCAGCCCCAGCATTTT. Full variable domain (outside the CDR3, taken from reference TRBV2 and TRBJ1-5): EPEVTQTPSHQVTQMGQEVILRCVPISNHLYFYWYRQILGQKVEFLVSFYNNEISEKSEIFDDQFSVERPDGSNFTLKIRSTKLEDSAMYFCASSPRDGYNQPQHFGDGTRLSIL.

J is TRBJ2-7 and V is TRBV7-9; 8 bases line up with TRBD1. The J segment lost 7 bases and the V segment lost 5 bases, leaving 10 bases of the junction unmatched. From germline, CDR1 is SEHNR and CDR2 FQNEAQ (reference sequence). This CDR3 comprises 14 residues. In DNA, the CDR3 is TGTGCCAGCAGCGAGGACAGGGCACCTGGGGAGCAGTACTTC. Translation: CASSEDRAPGEQYF. The complete variable domain, with remaining parts taken from reference TRBV7-9 and TRBJ2-7, reads DTGVSQNPRHKITKRGQNVTFRCDPISEHNRLYWYRQTLGQGPEFLTYFQNEAQLEKSRLLSDRFSAERPKGSFSTLEIQRTEQGDSAMYLCASSEDRAPGEQYFGPGTRLTVT.

J is TRBJ1-5 and V is TRBV19; 10 nucleotides line up with TRBD1. Unmatched junction bases numbered 4, after V lost 6 bases and J lost 2 bases. The length of the CDR3 is 15 residues. The germline V gene encodes CDR1 LNHDA and CDR2 SQIVND (reference sequence). The CDR3 spells CASRTGGSRNQPQHF. The DNA for the CDR3 is TGTGCCAGTAGGACAGGGGGCAGTCGCAATCAGCCCCAGCATTTT.

The V gene is TRBV27, the J gene TRBJ1-1; 10 positions agree with TRBD1. The CDR3 length is 14 residues. With 7 bases clipped from V and 6 bases from J, the junction kept 8 bases outside the gene matches. CDR1 MNHEY and CDR2 SMNVEV come from the germline V gene (reference sequence). The CDR3 loop is CASIPGQGIPEAFF. CDR3 sequence (DNA): TGTGCCAGCATTCCGGGACAGGGGATCCCTGAAGCTTTCTTT.

V gene TRBV30 combines with J gene TRBJ1-2, with 8 bases matching TRBD1. V lost 5 bases, J lost 4 bases, and 3 bases stayed unmatched. Per germline, CDR1 GTSNPN and CDR2 SVGIG (reference sequence). This CDR3 is built from 12 residues. The CDR3 region is CAWAQGAYGYTF. The CDR3 nucleotides are TGTGCCTGGGCCCAGGGGGCCTATGGCTACACCTTC.

This clone has a single count. The rearrangement links TRBV2 to TRBJ1-1; D is undetermined. The CDR3 has 13 residues. V was pared by 8 bases and J by 5 bases, with 15 bases between. Germline V gene sequence: CDR1 SNHLY, CDR2 FYNNEI. CDR3 amino acids: CASGGVSRTEAFF. CDR3 nucleotides: TGTGCCAGCGGAGGCGTCAGTCGGACTGAAGCTTTCTTT.

V gene TRBV5-8 combines with J gene TRBJ2-6; D unclear. Deletions cut 3 bases from V and 0 bases from J, with 7 bases between. Germline V gene lookup returns CDR1 SGHTS and CDR2 YDEGEE. This CDR3 has 15 amino acids. The CDR3: CASSYTASGANVLTF. The CDR3 DNA reads as TGTGCCAGCAGCTATACAGCCTCTGGGGCCAACGTCCTGACTTTC.

The chain has TRBV27 and TRBJ1-2, with a tentative D call TRBD1 (5 bases). V lost 4 bases and J lost 2, with 5 bases in between. Germline V gene sequence: CDR1 MNHEY, CDR2 SMNVEV (reference sequence). The CDR3 is 12 amino acids. Written as DNA, the CDR3 is TGTGCCAGCAGTTCAGGGAACTATGGCTACACCTTC. Translation gives CASSSGNYGYTF.

The chain links TRBV24-1 to TRBJ2-1, with D tentatively TRBD1 (6 bases). Germline V lookup: CDR1 KGHDR, CDR2 SFDVKD. The CDR3 covers 14 residues. The ends were cut back, 4 bases at V and 4 bases at J, with 10 bases in the middle. CDR3 bases: TGTGCCACCAGTGAGGGACACACATACAATGAGCAGTTCTTC. Translating it yields CATSEGHTYNEQFF.

The gene calls are TRBV5-1 and TRBJ1-2; D possibly corresponds to TRBD1 (5 bases). CDR3 length: 13 amino acids. Germline-derived CDR1 and CDR2 are SGHRS and YFSETQ. V was cut by 2 bases and J by 1 base, with 6 bases left in between. The CDR3 region is CASSFDSNYGYTF. The CDR3 DNA reads TGCGCCAGCAGCTTCGACAGTAACTATGGCTACACCTTC.

The chain is built from TRBV7-9 and TRBJ2-7; 12 bases line up with TRBD2. Germline values: CDR1 SEHNR, CDR2 FQNEAQ (reference sequence). J gave up 5 bases and V 6 bases, and 8 bases lay outside the gene matches. The CDR3 totals 15 residues. The CDR3 DNA sequence: TGTGCCAGCAGTACGACTAGCGGGAGATTCGACGAGCAGTACTTC. Translating it yields CASSTTSGRFDEQYF.

The chain couples TRBV6-5 to TRBJ1-1, with D possibly being TRBD1 (5 bases). The CDR3 is 13 amino acids. Germline V gene lookup returns CDR1 MNHEY and CDR2 SVGAGI. V gave up 6 bases and J gave up 1 base, with 9 bases separating them. The CDR3 loop reads CASRHRQNTEAFF. The CDR3 DNA is TGTGCCAGCAGACACAGGCAGAACACTGAAGCTTTCTTT.

The V gene is TRBV5-1, the J gene TRBJ2-7, with TRBD2 matching 13 bases. Losses at the gene ends were 0 bases for V and 3 bases for J; bases not matched to a gene: 6. Germline CDR1 reads SGHRS; CDR2 reads YFSETQ. CDR3 size: 17 residues. CDR3 bases: TGCGCCAGCAGCTTGGGGACTAGCGGGAGTTTCGACTACGAGCAGTACTTC. It is translated as CASSLGTSGSFDYEQYF. Looking up the rest from reference TRBV5-1 and TRBJ2-7 gives the full variable domain: KAGVTQTPRYLIKTRGQQVTLSCSPISGHRSVSWYQQTPGQGLQFLFEYFSETQRNKGNFPGRFSGRQFSNSRSEMNVSTLELGDSALYLCASSLGTSGSFDYEQYFGPGTRLTVT.

V usage is TRBV5-6 and J usage is TRBJ1-4; tentatively, D is TRBD1 (6 bases). This CDR3 has 15 amino acids. CDR1 and CDR2 (germline): SGHDT, YYEEEE. V lost 4 bases, J lost 1 base, and 11 bases lay in between. The DNA for the CDR3 is TGTGCCAGCAGCCACGGACAGAGAACTAATGAAAAACTGTTTTTT. Translation gives CASSHGQRTNEKLFF.

The gene calls are TRBV29-1 and TRBJ2-7; possible D gene TRBD2, 5 bases. The CDR3 sequence is 13 residues long. V was pared by 0 bases and J by 9 bases, with 15 bases between. The germline gives CDR1 SQVTM, CDR2 ANQGSEA. CDR3 loop: CSVEDRRSAGQYF. The CDR3 DNA reads as TGCAGCGTTGAAGATCGTCGGTCGGCGGGGCAGTACTTC.

The V and J genes are TRBV27 and TRBJ1-2, with TRBD1 matching over 8 bases. Germline assignment: CDR1 MNHEY and CDR2 SMNVEV (reference sequence). CDR3 length: 13 amino acids. V dropped 8 bases and J dropped 4; count of bases not matched to a gene: 6. The CDR3 reads CASGRTGSYGYTF. In DNA form, the CDR3 reads TGTGCCAGCGGCAGGACAGGGTCCTATGGCTACACCTTC.

J is TRBJ1-5 and V is TRBV4-1, with 9 bases identical to TRBD1. The ends lost 0 bases at V and 9 bases at J; junction bases unmatched: 9. Germline V CDR1 and CDR2: MGHRA, YSYEKL. The CDR3 contains 16 residues. The DNA for the CDR3 is TGCGCCAGCAGCCAAGATGGGGGGACAGGGACGTCGCCCCAGCATTTT. It specifies CASSQDGGTGTSPQHF.

There are a few counts of this clone. This chain uses TRBV4-1 with TRBJ2-5, with TRBD1 identical over 7 bases. The CDR3 runs to 16 residues. V shed 4 bases and J 0 bases; nucleotides not matched to a gene: 8. Germline CDR1 MGHRA, CDR2 YSYEKL. CDR3 amino acids: CASSPRSQGYQETQYF. In DNA form, the CDR3 reads TGCGCCAGCAGCCCTCGATCACAGGGGTACCAAGAGACCCAGTACTTC.